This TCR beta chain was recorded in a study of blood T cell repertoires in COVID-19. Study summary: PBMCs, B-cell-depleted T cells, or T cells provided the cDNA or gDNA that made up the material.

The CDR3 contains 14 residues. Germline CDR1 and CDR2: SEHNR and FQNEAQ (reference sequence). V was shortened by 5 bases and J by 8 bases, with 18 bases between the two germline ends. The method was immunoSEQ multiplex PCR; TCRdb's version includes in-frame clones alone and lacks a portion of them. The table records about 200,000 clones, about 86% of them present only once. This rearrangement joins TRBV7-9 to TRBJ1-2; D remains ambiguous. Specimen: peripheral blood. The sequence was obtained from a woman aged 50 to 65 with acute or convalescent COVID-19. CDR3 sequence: CASSPLTLSKGYTF. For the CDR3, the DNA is TGTGCCAGCAGCCCCCTGACTCTTTCGAAGGGCTACACCTTC.